The 19 T cell receptor beta chains reported below all come from one sample, sequenced in a study of regulatory T cells in long-lasting Graves disease. Time point specified: persistent/refractory GD, antithyroid drugs over 5 years with positive TRAb. There was RNA extracted from PBMCs, and the TCR library was made from it. In building TCR beta libraries, iRepertoire HTBI primers were used together with Arm-PCR of CDR3 regions. In TCRdb, the multiplex PCR reads were re-called with MiXCR into one record per CDR3 protein. In the table there are 400,000 or so distinct CDR3 sequences, 23% of which are singletons. The specimen was peripheral blood mononuclear cells (PBMCs), collected when the disease was refractory, from a patient treated with antithyroid drugs. The receptor source for this set is a female donor with Graves disease.

The chain combines TRBV28 with TRBJ2-2, with 15 bases aligning to TRBD2. V shed 8 bases and J 8 bases; nucleotides not matched to a gene: 9. CDR1 is MDHEN and CDR2 is SYDVKM in the germline V gene. This CDR3 has 16 residues. The CDR3 coding sequence is TGTGCCAGCGAAGGAGGGACTAGCGGGAGGACGGGGGAGCTGTTTTTT. Translating it yields CASEGGTSGRTGELFF.

The J gene is TRBJ2-5, the V gene TRBV6-5; D may be TRBD1 or TRBD2 (5 bases each). The length of the CDR3 is 15 residues. CDR1 and CDR2 from the germline V gene are MNHEY and SVGAGI. V was cut by 2 bases and J by 7 bases, with 17 bases left in between. CDR3 sequence: CASSYGVGVGGTQYF. In nucleotides, the CDR3 is TGTGCCAGCAGTTACGGGGTGGGGGTTGGAGGGACCCAGTACTTC.

In its sample, this clonotype was seen many times. The genes are TRBV6-1 and TRBJ1-1; D remains unclear. Trimming left V 2 bases short and J 1 base short, with 11 bases between. Germline-derived CDR1 and CDR2 are MNHNS and SASEGT. This CDR3 is 15 amino acids long. CDR3 DNA: TGTGCCAGCAGTGAAACAGACGCCTCGAACACTGAAGCTTTCTTT. Translated: CASSETDASNTEAFF.

In its sample, this clonotype was seen many times. V and J are TRBV7-8 and TRBJ2-7; 12 bases line up with TRBD2. Trimming took 5 bases from V and 3 from J; bases not matched to a gene: 17. Germline lookup yields CDR1 SGHVS and CDR2 FQNEAQ. This CDR3 spans 19 amino acids. The CDR3 nucleotides are TGTGCCAGCAGCGCGAAGCTAGCGGGAGGGCCAGGGGCCAACTACGAGCAGTACTTC. Translated, it gives CASSAKLAGGPGANYEQYF.

For this clonotype: It may be a read error: a sequence one base away is much more abundant. The chain couples TRBV28 to TRBJ1-2, with 9 bases matching TRBD1. CDR3 length equals 13 residues. Trimming at V came to 5 bases and at J to 4 bases, leaving 2 bases not matched to a gene. From germline, CDR1 is MDHEN and CDR2 SYDVKM. In nucleotides, the CDR3 is TGTGCCAGCAGTATGGACAGGGGCTATGGCTACACCTTC. It codes for CASSMDRGYGYTF.

This clonotype was seen many times. V gene TRBV20-1 combines with J gene TRBJ1-1; TRBD1 aligns across 7 bases. This CDR3 comprises 14 residues. Trimming took 1 base from V and 3 from J; bases not matched to a gene: 5. CDR1 is DFQATT and CDR2 is SNEGSKA in the germline V gene (reference sequence). The CDR3 loop reads CSARGNRGHTEAFF. As DNA, the CDR3 is TGCAGTGCTAGAGGTAACAGGGGACACACTGAAGCTTTCTTT.

The chain uses TRBV6-1 and TRBJ2-7; 9 bases map to TRBD2. V dropped 9 bases and J dropped 0; count of bases not matched to a gene: 15. The CDR3 runs 17 residues. The germline CDR1 and CDR2 sequences are MNHNS and SASEGT. CDR3 protein: CASRFRAGGPNSYEQYF. Here the CDR3 DNA reads TGTGCCAGTCGCTTTAGGGCGGGAGGGCCTAACTCCTACGAGCAGTACTTC.

This clonotype has only a few counts. The V and J genes are TRBV19 and TRBJ2-7; the D is unclear. V was shortened by 3 bases and J by 6 bases, with 18 bases between the two germline ends. The germline gives CDR1 LNHDA, CDR2 SQIVND (reference sequence). CDR3 size: 15 residues. The CDR3 is CASSMSDQPPVEQYF. The DNA of the CDR3 is TGTGCCAGTAGTATGTCGGACCAGCCTCCCGTCGAGCAGTACTTC.

This clonotype has only a few counts. The J gene is TRBJ1-2, the V gene TRBV20-1; D gene uncertain. CDR3 length equals 14 residues. Germline V lookup: CDR1 DFQATT, CDR2 SNEGSKA (reference sequence). Trimming stripped 0 bases from V and 4 bases from J, with 12 bases between. CDR3 DNA: TGCAGTGCTAGAGATTCCCGAGAATCCTATGGCTACACCTTC. It translates to CSARDSRESYGYTF.

This clonotype turned up a few times. A much larger clone lies a single base off, so this may be a read error. The V call is TRBV6-2 or TRBV6-3, the J call TRBJ1-5; unclear D gene. Germline V lookup: CDR1 MNHEY, CDR2 SVGEGT. CDR3 length: 15 residues. The CDR3 here is CASGYPAVGNQPQHF. Written as DNA, the CDR3 is TGTGCCAGCGGTTACCCGGCAGTGGGCAATCAGCCCCAGCATTTT.

This clonotype has at least ten counts. The chain combines TRBV20-1 with TRBJ2-5; a weak D match, TRBD2 (6 bases). Germline values: CDR1 DFQATT, CDR2 SNEGSKA (reference sequence). Trimming removed 3 bases from V and 4 bases from J, with 9 bases in between. This CDR3 comprises 12 residues. The CDR3 DNA is TGCAGTGCTAGCGGCGGGATAGAGACCCAGTACTTC. This translates into CSASGGIETQYF.

This clonotype has a count of ten or more. The V gene is TRBV11-2, the J gene TRBJ2-5; D possibly corresponds to TRBD1 (6 bases). Trimming removed 5 bases at V and 2 bases at J, with 12 bases between. The CDR3 has 14 amino acids. The V gene's germline CDR1 is SGHAT and CDR2 FQNNGV. The CDR3 here is CASSKPGQQETQYF. The CDR3 nucleotides read TGTGCCAGCAGCAAACCCGGACAGCAAGAGACCCAGTACTTC.

This clonotype was seen only a few times. The chain employs TRBV5-1 and TRBJ2-7; the D is unclear. This CDR3 comprises 15 residues. The V gene lost 4 bases and the J gene lost 5 bases, with 19 bases spanning the gap. Germline V CDR1 and CDR2: SGHRS, YFSETQ. CDR3 DNA sequence: TGCGCCAGCAGCGGGCCTGTGGGGATAAAGGACGAGCAGTACTTC. Protein product: CASSGPVGIKDEQYF.

Concerning this clonotype: A much larger clone sits a single nucleotide away, making a read error possible. Given the absence of the conserved phenylalanine or tryptophan at the CDR3 end, a read error is likely. The chain links TRBV6-1 to TRBJ1-2; D perhaps matches TRBD1 (5 bases). Trimming took 5 bases from V and 4 from J, leaving 17 bases between them. Looked up from germline, CDR1 is MNHNS and CDR2 is SASEGT. The CDR3 runs 15 residues. The CDR3 region is CASSTSWDLRYGYTL. The CDR3 nucleotides are TGTGCCAGCAGTACCTCGTGGGACTTGCGCTATGGCTACACCCTC.

As for this clonotype: This clone may be a read error of a much larger clone one base away. The rearrangement joins TRBV28 to TRBJ2-5; TRBD1 or TRBD2 may be the D gene (5 bases each). Trimming removed 5 bases at V and 4 bases at J, with 14 bases between. The germline CDR1 and CDR2 sequences are MDHEN and SYDVKM. This CDR3 has 14 amino acids. The CDR3 protein is CASSASERGETQYF. As DNA, the CDR3 is TGTGCCAGCAGTGCCAGCGAGAGGGGAGAGACCCAGTACTTC.

The chain carries TRBV12-3 or TRBV12-4 and TRBJ1-1; no clear D gene. The CDR3 is made up of 12 amino acids. V lost 2 bases to trimming and J lost 8 bases, with 9 bases between them. CDR3 in amino acids: CASSLNGLEAFF. CDR3 nucleotides: TGTGCCAGCAGTTTAAATGGGTTAGAAGCTTTCTTT.

V gene TRBV14 combines with J gene TRBJ1-5; 9 bases agree with TRBD1. The CDR3 is 18 residues long. The J segment lost 4 bases and the V segment lost 0 bases, leaving 10 bases of the junction unmatched. Per the germline V gene, CDR1 is SGHDN and CDR2 is FVKESK. CDR3 nucleotides: TGTGCCAGCAGCCAAGAAGAGCTGGGACAGGGTCTGAATCAGCCCCAGCATTTT. This sequence encodes CASSQEELGQGLNQPQHF.

The rearrangement joins TRBV13 to TRBJ2-7; 10 nucleotides align to TRBD2. Germline loops: CDR1 PRHDT, CDR2 FYEKMQ (reference sequence). The CDR3 totals 19 residues. The J segment lost 1 base and the V segment lost 3 bases, leaving 15 bases of the junction unmatched. CDR3 amino acids: CASSFGQREGPLESYEQYF. CDR3 nucleotides: TGTGCCAGCAGCTTTGGGCAGCGGGAGGGCCCCCTGGAGTCCTACGAGCAGTACTTC.

This clonotype was recorded only once. A far larger clone is a single base away, which makes a read error likely. The V and J genes are TRBV12-3 or TRBV12-4 and TRBJ2-2; D is unresolved. The CDR3 contains 14 residues. V lost 6 bases to trimming and J lost 0 bases, with 8 bases between them. CDR3 bases: TGTGCCAGCAGATCCCCCGCGAACACCGGGGAGCTGTTTTTT. Its protein product is CASRSPANTGELFF.